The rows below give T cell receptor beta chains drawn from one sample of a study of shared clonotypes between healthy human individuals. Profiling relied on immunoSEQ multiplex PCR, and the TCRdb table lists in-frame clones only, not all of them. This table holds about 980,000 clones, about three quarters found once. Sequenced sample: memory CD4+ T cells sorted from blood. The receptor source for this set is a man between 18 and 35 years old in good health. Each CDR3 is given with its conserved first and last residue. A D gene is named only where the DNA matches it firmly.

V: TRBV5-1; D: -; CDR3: CASSLGKGQGSQRNTIYF
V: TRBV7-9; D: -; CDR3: CASSLTVHKGNEQFF
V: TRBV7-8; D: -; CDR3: CASSLVRGEKQTQYF
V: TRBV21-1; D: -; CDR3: CASSKEAPEETQYF
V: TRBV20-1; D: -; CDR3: CSARDVGELFF
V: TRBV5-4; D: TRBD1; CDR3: CASSFGQGDYGYTF
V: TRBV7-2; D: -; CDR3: CASSSGVSNEQFF
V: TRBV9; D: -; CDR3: CASSAVIGGGNEKLFF
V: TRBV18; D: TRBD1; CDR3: CASSPRDRASSGANVLTF
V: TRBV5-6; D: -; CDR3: CASSFDRQETQYF
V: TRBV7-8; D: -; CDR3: CASSSPPTEAYGYTF
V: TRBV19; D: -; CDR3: CASSPVGTYTEAFF
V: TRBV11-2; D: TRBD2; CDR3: CASSPQRGTKETQYF
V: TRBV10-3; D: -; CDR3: CAISEWVGGHTEAFF
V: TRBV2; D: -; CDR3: CASRRINSPLHF
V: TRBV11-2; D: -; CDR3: CASSLGGVGEQYF
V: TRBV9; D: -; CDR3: CASSTHTGLSGNTIYF
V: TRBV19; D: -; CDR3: CASSDQTGANYGYTF
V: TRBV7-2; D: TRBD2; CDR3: CASTSRASGSYEQYF
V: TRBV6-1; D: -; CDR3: CASIRQSSYNEQFF
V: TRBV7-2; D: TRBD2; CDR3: CASGTSAHEQYF
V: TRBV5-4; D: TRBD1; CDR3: CASSAGQKNYGYTF
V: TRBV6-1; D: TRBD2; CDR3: CASRLAGSDTQYF
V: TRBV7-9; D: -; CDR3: CASSGYPWEETQYF
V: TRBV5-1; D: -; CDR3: CASSLVSGGLSYEQYF
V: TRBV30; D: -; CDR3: CAWRNEKLFF
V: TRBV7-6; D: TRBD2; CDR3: CASSLAAGGSTDTQYF
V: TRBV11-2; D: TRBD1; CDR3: CASSSDRGRGATNEKLFF
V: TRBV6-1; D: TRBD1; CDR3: CASSWDRGYEQYF
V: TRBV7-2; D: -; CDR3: CASSLAAPQEQYF
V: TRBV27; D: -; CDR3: CASSSAIPTGLKLHF
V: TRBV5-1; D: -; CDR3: CASSLGASSNGETQYF
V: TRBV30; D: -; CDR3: CAWSGAYEQYF
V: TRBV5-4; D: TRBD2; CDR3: CASSGLTGGQETQYF
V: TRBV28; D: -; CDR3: CASSSPIGVEKLFF
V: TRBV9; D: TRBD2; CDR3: CASSVFLAGNEQFF
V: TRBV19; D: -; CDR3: CASSMVGELFF
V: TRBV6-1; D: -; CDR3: CASSEARTASDGYTF
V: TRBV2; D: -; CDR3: CASTGGTASTDTQYF
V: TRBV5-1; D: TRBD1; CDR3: CASSLGKTGQPYNSPLHF
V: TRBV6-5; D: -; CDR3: CASSLVQGSYEQYF
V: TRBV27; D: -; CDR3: CASVPWANTEAFF
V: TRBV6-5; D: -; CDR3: CASSPRGSYEQYF
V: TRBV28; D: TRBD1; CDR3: CASHRGGQPQHF
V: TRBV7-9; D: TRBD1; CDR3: CASSGEPGTGAEKLFF
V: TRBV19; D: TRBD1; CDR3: CASSVRTGPTRYGYTF
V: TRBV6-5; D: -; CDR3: CASSNSGNRYEQYF
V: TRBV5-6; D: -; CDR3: CASSFFDGGNTIYF
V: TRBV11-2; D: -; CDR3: CASSFLAGLNTEAFF
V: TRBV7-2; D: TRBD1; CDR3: CASSLYPTGQNYGYTF
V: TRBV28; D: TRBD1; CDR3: CASSLPLGTGNGYTF
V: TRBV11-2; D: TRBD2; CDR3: CASSERGDTQYF